The 17 T cell receptor beta chains reported below all come from one sample, sequenced in a study of T cells after somatic rescue of genetic block. Generated by immunoSEQ multiplex PCR, the TCRdb table keeps only in-frame clones and is missing some. Among tens of thousands of clones listed, roughly 92% were seen once. The specimen was peripheral blood mononuclear cells (PBMCs). The receptor set was obtained from a man between 40 and 49 years old.

The chain joins TRBV19 to TRBJ1-4; 7 positions agree with TRBD1. The ends lost 6 bases at V and 4 bases at J; junction bases unmatched: 2. The CDR3 spans 13 residues. Per germline, CDR1 LNHDA and CDR2 SQIVND (reference sequence). The CDR3 region has the DNA TGTGCCAGTAGGGGACAGAATAATGAAAAACTGTTTTTT. As protein: CASRGQNNEKLFF.

This rearrangement joins TRBV6-5 to TRBJ2-3; weak D call: TRBD1 (5 bases). The CDR3 is made up of 14 amino acids. The germline V gene has CDR1 MNHEY and CDR2 SVGAGI. V was pared by 0 bases and J by 5 bases, with 9 bases between. CDR3 nucleotide sequence: TGTGCCAGCAGTTACTCCGACAGACAAGATACGCAGTATTTT. Its protein product is CASSYSDRQDTQYF.

V gene TRBV29-1 combines with J gene TRBJ2-3, with 8 bases matching TRBD2. V was pared by 6 bases and J by 6 bases, with 8 bases of the junction left unmatched. CDR3 length: 13 amino acids. Germline V gene sequence: CDR1 SQVTM, CDR2 ANQGSEA. CDR3 DNA sequence: TGCAGCGTCGGGACTAGGCTTAGTGATACGCAGTATTTT. It codes for CSVGTRLSDTQYF.

The CDR3 region has the DNA TGCGCCAGCAGCGTTACGGGGGCAGGCACCGGGGAGCTGTTTTTT. It encodes CASSVTGAGTGELFF. The gene calls are TRBV5-1 and TRBJ2-2; D may be TRBD1 or TRBD2 (6 bases each). Germline CDR1 is SGHRS and CDR2 is YFSETQ. The CDR3 spans 15 residues. The V end lost 4 bases, the J end lost 4 bases, and 14 bases lay between the germline ends.

Points on this clone: At the DNA level, this CDR3 is encoded by other sequences in the same sample as well. The V gene is TRBV13, the J gene TRBJ1-2, with 7 positions matching TRBD1. Germline-derived CDR1 and CDR2 are PRHDT and FYEKMQ (reference sequence). V lost 6 bases and J lost 4; bases outside the gene matches: 11. This CDR3 has 15 amino acids. The CDR3 DNA reads TGTGCCAGCAGAGCACAGGGGAGTAGGATCTATGGCTACACCTTC. It codes for CASRAQGSRIYGYTF.

This sequence joins TRBV28 and TRBJ1-5, with D perhaps matching TRBD1 (5 bases). Trimming shortened V by 6 bases and J by 6 bases, and 15 bases separated the two germline ends. Germline CDR1 and CDR2: MDHEN and SYDVKM. The CDR3 has 14 residues. In DNA, the CDR3 is TGTGCCAGCAGGCTGGGGGGGGTCGGTCAGCCCCAGCATTTT. Encoded protein: CASRLGGVGQPQHF.

The chain carries TRBV7-3 and TRBJ2-7; 9 bases line up with TRBD1. The junction had 5 bases not matched to a gene; V was cut back by 2 bases and J by 3 bases. The germline gives CDR1 SGHTA, CDR2 FQGTGA. The CDR3 loop spans 15 amino acids. Here the CDR3 DNA reads TGTGCCAGCAGCTTAGGGACAGGGCCTTTCTACGAGCAGTACTTC. Amino acids: CASSLGTGPFYEQYF.

For the CDR3, the DNA is TGTGCCAGCAGTGATAGAAGAGGGATCGAATCACCCCTCCACTTT. Translation: CASSDRRGIESPLHF. V is TRBV6-1 and J is TRBJ1-6; D is ambiguous. In germline, CDR1 is MNHNS, CDR2 SASEGT. The CDR3 runs 15 residues. Between the trimmed V and J ends, which lost 3 bases and 10 bases, there was a span of 16 bases.

The V gene is TRBV7-6, the J gene TRBJ2-1; 8 nucleotides align to TRBD2. The CDR3 covers 12 residues. Germline V lookup: CDR1 SGHVS, CDR2 FNYEAQ. V lost 4 bases, J lost 12 bases, and 5 bases stayed unmatched. CDR3 in amino acids: CASSSGTSPQFF. Here the CDR3 DNA reads TGTGCCAGCAGCTCCGGGACTAGTCCGCAGTTCTTC.

This clone was recorded only once. CDR3 bases: TGCGCCAGTAGAAAGGGTGATTCCACAGATACGCAGTATTTT. As protein: CASRKGDSTDTQYF. This chain links TRBV10-1 with TRBJ2-3; D call uncertain. The CDR3 covers 14 residues. With 9 bases removed from V and 2 bases from J, the gap between germline ends came to 15 bases. In germline, CDR1 is WNHNN, CDR2 SYGVQD (reference sequence).

The rearrangement uses TRBV2 and TRBJ2-7; 9 nucleotides agree with TRBD1. Per the germline V gene, CDR1 is SNHLY and CDR2 is FYNNEI. The CDR3 extends over 13 amino acids. V was pared by 9 bases and J by 2 bases, with 5 bases of the junction left unmatched. Here the CDR3 reads CASNRDRAYEQYF. CDR3 DNA: TGTGCCAGTAACCGGGACAGGGCCTACGAGCAGTACTTC.

Points on this clone: Sequence at one end of the junction differs from germline and may be a read error. The chain recombines TRBV6-6 with TRBJ2-3, with 7 bases matching TRBD1. Germline loops: CDR1 MNHNY, CDR2 SVGAGI (reference sequence). The CDR3 runs to 14 residues. The CDR3 nucleotides read TGTGCCATCAGTGCCCAGGGGGGCACAGATACGCAGTATTTT. Translated, it gives CAISAQGGTDTQYF.

The V gene is TRBV7-4, the J gene TRBJ1-1; no clear D. Trimming removed 5 bases at V and 2 bases at J, with 15 bases between. The CDR3 covers 15 residues. The V gene's germline CDR1 is SGHVT and CDR2 SQSDAQ. CDR3 sequence (DNA): TGTGCCAGCAGCAATTGGCGGGGAGTAAACACTGAAGCTTTCTTT. The encoded protein is CASSNWRGVNTEAFF.

The chain has TRBV9 and TRBJ2-1, with 7 bases fitting TRBD2. CDR3 length equals 16 residues. With 3 bases clipped from V and 0 bases from J, the junction kept 6 bases outside the gene matches. Germline V gene sequence: CDR1 SGDLS, CDR2 YYNGEE. CDR3 sequence (DNA): TGTGCCAGCAGCGGGTTCCGGGGGGTCTCCTACAATGAGCAGTTCTTC. This encodes CASSGFRGVSYNEQFF.

The CDR3 region has the DNA TGTGCCAGCAGCTTCCTGACTGTGGATGAGCAGTTCTTC. Protein sequence: CASSFLTVDEQFF. This chain joins TRBV7-3 and TRBJ2-1; no clear D gene. Germline CDR1 SGHTA, CDR2 FQGTGA. Trimming pared 3 bases from V and 8 bases from J, leaving 11 bases between. The CDR3 is made up of 13 amino acids.

The chain employs TRBV4-1 and TRBJ1-6; 8 bases are a match to TRBD1. The CDR3 has 18 residues. The V gene's germline CDR1 is MGHRA and CDR2 YSYEKL. V was pared by 2 bases and J by 9 bases, with 15 bases of the junction left unmatched. The CDR3 is CASSQSPRGLGTGSPLHF. The DNA of the CDR3 is TGCGCCAGCAGCCAAAGCCCCAGGGGGCTTGGTACGGGTTCACCCCTCCACTTT.

CDR3 loop: CASSLGRIANTGELFF. CDR3 sequence (DNA): TGTGCCAGCAGCTTGGGACGAATCGCGAACACCGGGGAGCTGTTTTTT. The J gene is TRBJ2-2, the V gene TRBV5-8, with D hard to call. The germline V gene has CDR1 SGHTS and CDR2 YDEGEE. Deletions cut 0 bases from V and 0 bases from J, with 9 bases between. This CDR3 comprises 16 residues.